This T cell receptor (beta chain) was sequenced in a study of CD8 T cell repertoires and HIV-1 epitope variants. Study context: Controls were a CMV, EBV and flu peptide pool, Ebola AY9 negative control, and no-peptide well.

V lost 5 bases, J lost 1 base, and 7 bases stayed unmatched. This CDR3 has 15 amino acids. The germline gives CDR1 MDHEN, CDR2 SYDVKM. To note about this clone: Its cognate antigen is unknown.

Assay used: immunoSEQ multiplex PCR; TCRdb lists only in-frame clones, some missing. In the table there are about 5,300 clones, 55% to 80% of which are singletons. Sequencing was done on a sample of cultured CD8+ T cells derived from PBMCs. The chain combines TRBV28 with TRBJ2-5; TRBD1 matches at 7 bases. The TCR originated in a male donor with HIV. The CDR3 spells CASSRESGGQETQYF. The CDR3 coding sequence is TGTGCCAGCAGTCGTGAATCAGGGGGCCAAGAGACCCAGTACTTC.